These 12 T cell receptor beta chains were all obtained from the same sample, sequenced in a study of T cells in Graves' hyperthyroidism and ophthalmopathy. Template material for amplifying TCR beta CDR3 regions consisted of RNA transcripts. The primer set for the first-round RT-PCR of the TCR CDR3 was HTBI. Each CDR3 protein gets one entry after TCRdb re-called the multiplex PCR reads with MiXCR. The data contain 250,000 to 350,000 distinct CDR3 sequences, around 15% of them seen just once; the ten biggest clones take up 55% to 60%. Input material: blood. These TCRs come from a woman aged 55-75 years with Graves' ophthalmopathy.

This rearrangement joins TRBV9 to TRBJ1-4; D may be TRBD1 (5 bases). Germline CDR1 is SGDLS and CDR2 is YYNGEE. This CDR3 has 16 amino acids. The V gene lost 0 bases and the J gene lost 1 base, with 10 bases spanning the gap. CDR3 in amino acids: CASSVAPQGTNEKLFF. For the CDR3, the DNA is TGTGCCAGCAGCGTAGCCCCCCAGGGAACTAATGAAAAACTGTTTTTT.

This clonotype has ten or more counts. The J gene is TRBJ2-7, the V gene TRBV7-8; D gene unclear. The germline V gene encodes CDR1 SGHVS and CDR2 FQNEAQ. The CDR3 extends over 11 amino acids. The ends were cut back, 1 base at V and 6 bases at J, with 4 bases in the middle. DNA of the CDR3: TGTGCCAGCAGCTTAGTGGCCGAGCAGTACTTC. Protein product: CASSLVAEQYF.

With respect to this clonotype: One junction end disagrees with the germline gene, perhaps due to a read error. The chain carries TRBV7-3 and TRBJ2-2; perhaps TRBD2 as D (6 bases). CDR1 and CDR2 from the germline V gene are SGHTA and FQGTGA. The CDR3 consists of 16 residues. Here the CDR3 DNA reads TGTGCCAGCAGCCCCCCCGGGGGATCCAACACCGGGGAGCCGTTTTTT. Amino acids: CASSPPGGSNTGEPFF.

This clonotype has more than one count but fewer than ten. The chain uses TRBV7-9 and TRBJ2-5; D may be TRBD1 (6 bases). V lost 5 bases to trimming and J lost 5 bases, with 36 bases between them. Germline V lookup: CDR1 SEHNR, CDR2 FQNEAQ (reference sequence). The CDR3 has 21 amino acids. CDR3 DNA: TGTGCCAGCAGCCCGAAAGCTCCTATCAATACTCTTCTGGGGGCGCGGGAGACCCAGTACTTC. Residues: CASSPKAPINTLLGARETQYF.

Many counts were recorded for this clonotype. The chain has TRBV20-1 and TRBJ1-1; D possibly corresponds to TRBD1 (5 bases). V was shortened by 5 bases and J by 5 bases, with 9 bases between the two germline ends. This CDR3 is 11 amino acids long. CDR1 is DFQATT and CDR2 is SNEGSKA in the germline V gene (reference sequence). CDR3 sequence reads: CSALGGTEAFF. Here the CDR3 DNA reads TGCAGTGCTTTGGGGGGGACTGAAGCTTTCTTT.

This clonotype occurred many times. This chain connects TRBV20-1 to TRBJ1-5; 8 nucleotides match TRBD1. The CDR3 totals 14 residues. J gave up 4 bases and V 6 bases, and 8 bases lay outside the gene matches. CDR1 and CDR2 (germline): DFQATT, SNEGSKA (reference sequence). As DNA, the CDR3 is TGCAGTGCCTCGGGGGGACAGGCGAATCAGCCCCAGCATTTT. Translated, it gives CSASGGQANQPQHF.

V is TRBV19 and J is TRBJ1-4, with D maybe TRBD1 (6 bases). The CDR3 spans 13 residues. CDR1 and CDR2 from the germline V gene are LNHDA and SQIVND (reference sequence). V was pared by 6 bases and J by 6 bases, with 11 bases between. The CDR3 reads CASSDRPDEKLFF. The CDR3 nucleotides are TGTGCCAGTAGCGACAGGCCCGATGAAAAACTGTTTTTT. Full variable domain (remainder filled in from reference TRBV19 and TRBJ1-4): DGGITQSPKYLFRKEGQNVTLSCEQNLNHDAMYWYRQDPGQGLRLIYYSQIVNDFQKGDIAEGYSVSREKKESFPLTVTSAQKNPTAFYLCASSDRPDEKLFFGSGTQLSVL.

This clonotype occurred many times. DNA for the CDR3: TGTGCCAGCAGCTTGAACCAGGGGGCGCGGACTAATGAAAAACTGTTTTTT. Encoded protein: CASSLNQGARTNEKLFF. The genes are TRBV5-5 and TRBJ1-4; 8 nucleotides match TRBD1. The V segment lost 1 base and the J segment 2 bases; nucleotides outside the gene matches: 7. CDR1 and CDR2 (germline): SGHKS, YYEKEE (reference sequence). CDR3 length equals 17 residues.

This clonotype showed up many times. The gene calls are TRBV2 and TRBJ2-3; D possibly matches TRBD1 or TRBD2 (5 bases each). Per the germline V gene, CDR1 is SNHLY and CDR2 is FYNNEI. CDR3 length: 14 amino acids. Between the trimmed V and J ends, which lost 8 bases and 0 bases, there was a span of 12 bases. The CDR3 nucleotides read TGTGCCAGCCGGAGGACACAGAGCACAGATACGCAGTATTTT. Translation gives CASRRTQSTDTQYF.

This clonotype was counted many times. The rearrangement links TRBV6-1 to TRBJ2-7, with 7 bases identical to TRBD2. CDR1 is MNHNS and CDR2 is SASEGT in the germline V gene. V was pared by 5 bases and J by 6 bases, with 13 bases of the junction left unmatched. The CDR3 is 15 residues long. The CDR3 DNA reads as TGTGCCAGCAGTACCCGGGCGTGGCGCGGGGGCGAGCAGTACTTC. Protein product: CASSTRAWRGGEQYF.

The chain employs TRBV19 and TRBJ2-3, with no clear D. With 3 bases removed from V and 4 bases from J, the gap between germline ends came to 8 bases. The V gene's germline CDR1 is LNHDA and CDR2 SQIVND (reference sequence). The CDR3 sequence is 13 residues long. CDR3 protein: CASSIESADTQYF. CDR3 nucleotides: TGTGCCAGTAGTATTGAGTCAGCAGATACGCAGTATTTT.

The chain uses TRBV28 and TRBJ2-1, with 9 bases lining up with TRBD2. Trimming took 2 bases from V and 7 from J; bases not matched to a gene: 9. This CDR3 has 16 residues. Germline CDR1 and CDR2: MDHEN and SYDVKM. The CDR3 DNA sequence: TGTGCCAGCAGTTTAGCGGGGGGGGGCCGTTCGAATGAGCAGTTCTTC. It yields the protein CASSLAGGGRSNEQFF.